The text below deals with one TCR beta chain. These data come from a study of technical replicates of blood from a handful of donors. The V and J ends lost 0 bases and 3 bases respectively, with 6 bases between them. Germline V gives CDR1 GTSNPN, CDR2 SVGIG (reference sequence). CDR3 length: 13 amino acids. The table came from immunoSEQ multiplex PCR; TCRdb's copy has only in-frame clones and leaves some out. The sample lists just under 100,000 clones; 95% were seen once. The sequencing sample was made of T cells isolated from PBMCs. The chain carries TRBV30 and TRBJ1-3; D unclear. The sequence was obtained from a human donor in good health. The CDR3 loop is CAWSVQIGNTIYF. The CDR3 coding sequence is TGTGCCTGGAGTGTACAGATTGGAAACACCATATATTTT. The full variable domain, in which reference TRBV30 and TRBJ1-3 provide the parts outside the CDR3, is SQTIHQWPATLVQPVGSPLSLECTVEGTSNPNLYWYRQAAGRGLQLLFYSVGIGQISSEVPQNLSASRPQDRQFILSSKKLLLSDSGFYLCAWSVQIGNTIYFGEGSWLTVV.